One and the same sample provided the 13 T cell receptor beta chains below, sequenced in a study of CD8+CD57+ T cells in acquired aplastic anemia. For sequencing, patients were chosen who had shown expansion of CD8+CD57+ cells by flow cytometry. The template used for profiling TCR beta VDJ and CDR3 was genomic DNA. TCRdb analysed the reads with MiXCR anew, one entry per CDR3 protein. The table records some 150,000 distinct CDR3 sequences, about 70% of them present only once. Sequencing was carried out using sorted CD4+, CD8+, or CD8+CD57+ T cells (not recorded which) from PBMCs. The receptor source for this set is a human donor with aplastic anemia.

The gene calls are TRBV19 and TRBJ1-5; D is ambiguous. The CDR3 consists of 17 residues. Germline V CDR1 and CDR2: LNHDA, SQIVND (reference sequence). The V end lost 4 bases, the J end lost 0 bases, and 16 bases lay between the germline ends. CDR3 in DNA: TGTGCCAGTAGTACCCGACGACGGAGGAATAGCAATCAGCCCCAGCATTTT. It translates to CASSTRRRRNSNQPQHF.

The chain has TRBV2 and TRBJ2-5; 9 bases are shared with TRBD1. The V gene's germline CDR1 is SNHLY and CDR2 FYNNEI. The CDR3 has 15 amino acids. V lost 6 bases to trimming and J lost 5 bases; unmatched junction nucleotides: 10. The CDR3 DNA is TGTGCCAGCAGAGACCCAGGGACAGGGAGGGAGACCCAGTACTTC. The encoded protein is CASRDPGTGRETQYF.

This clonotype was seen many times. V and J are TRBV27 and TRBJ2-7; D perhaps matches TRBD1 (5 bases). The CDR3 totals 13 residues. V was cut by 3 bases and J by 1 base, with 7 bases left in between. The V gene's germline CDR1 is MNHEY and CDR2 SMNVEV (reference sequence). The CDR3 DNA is TGTGCCAGCAGTTTTGCAGGGTCCTACGAGCAGTACTTC. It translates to CASSFAGSYEQYF.

CDR3 sequence: CASCRDTGELFF. The CDR3 DNA sequence: TGTGCCAGTTGCAGGGACACCGGGGAGCTGTTTTTT. The chain joins TRBV2 to TRBJ2-2; D might be TRBD1 (5 bases). This CDR3 contains 12 residues. The ends were cut back, 9 bases at V and 3 bases at J, with 8 bases in the middle. Germline values: CDR1 SNHLY, CDR2 FYNNEI.

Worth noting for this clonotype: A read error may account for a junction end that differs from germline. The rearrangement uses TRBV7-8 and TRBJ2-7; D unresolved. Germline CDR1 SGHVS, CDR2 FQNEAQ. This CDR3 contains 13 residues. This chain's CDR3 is CASSLPGSHEQYF. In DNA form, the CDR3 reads TGTGCCAGCAGCTTACCAGGCTCCCACGAGCAGTACTTC. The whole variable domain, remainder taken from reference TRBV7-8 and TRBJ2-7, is GAGVSQSPRYKVAKRGQDVALRCDPISGHVSLFWYQQALGQGPEFLTYFQNEAQLDKSGLPSDRFFAERPEGSVSTLKIQRTQQEDSAVYLCASSLPGSHEQYFGPGTRLTVT.

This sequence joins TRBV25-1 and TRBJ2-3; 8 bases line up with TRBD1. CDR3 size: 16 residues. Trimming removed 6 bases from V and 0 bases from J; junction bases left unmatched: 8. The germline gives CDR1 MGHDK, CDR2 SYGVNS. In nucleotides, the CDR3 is TGTGCCAGCAGCTTCGACAGGGGCTCTAGCACAGATACGCAGTATTTT. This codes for CASSFDRGSSTDTQYF.

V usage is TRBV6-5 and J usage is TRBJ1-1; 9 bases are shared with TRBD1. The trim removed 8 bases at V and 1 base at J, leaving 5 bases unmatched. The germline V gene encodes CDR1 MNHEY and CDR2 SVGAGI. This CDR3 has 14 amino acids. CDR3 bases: TGTGCCAGCCGACAGGGGGTCGGGAACACTGAAGCTTTCTTT. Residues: CASRQGVGNTEAFF.

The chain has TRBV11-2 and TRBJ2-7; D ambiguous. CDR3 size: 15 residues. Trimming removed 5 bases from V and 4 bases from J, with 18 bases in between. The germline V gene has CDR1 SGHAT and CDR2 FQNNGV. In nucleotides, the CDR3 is TGTGCCAGCAGCCCGATGGCAGCGAAATTTTACGAGCAGTACTTC. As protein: CASSPMAAKFYEQYF. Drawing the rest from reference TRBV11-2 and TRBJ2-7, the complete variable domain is EAGVAQSPRYKIIEKRQSVAFWCNPISGHATLYWYQQILGQGPKLLIQFQNNGVVDDSQLPKDRFSAERLKGVDSTLKIQPAKLEDSAVYLCASSPMAAKFYEQYFGPGTRLTVT.

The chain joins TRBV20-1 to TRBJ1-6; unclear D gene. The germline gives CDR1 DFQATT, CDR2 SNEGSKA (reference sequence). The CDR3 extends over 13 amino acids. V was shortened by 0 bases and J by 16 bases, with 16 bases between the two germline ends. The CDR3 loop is CSARDQGIWSLHF. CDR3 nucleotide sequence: TGCAGTGCTAGAGATCAAGGGATATGGTCTCTCCACTTT.

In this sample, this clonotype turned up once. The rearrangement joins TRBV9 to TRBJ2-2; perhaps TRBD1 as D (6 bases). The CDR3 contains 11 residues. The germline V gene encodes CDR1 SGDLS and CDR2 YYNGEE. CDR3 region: CWAGEAGELFF. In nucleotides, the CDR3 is TGTTGGGCAGGGGAAGCCGGGGAGCTGTTTTTT.

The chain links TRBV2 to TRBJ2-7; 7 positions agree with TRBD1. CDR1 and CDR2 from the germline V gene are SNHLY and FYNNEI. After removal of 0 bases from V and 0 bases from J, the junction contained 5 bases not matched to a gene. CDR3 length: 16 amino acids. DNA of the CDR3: TGTGCCAGCAGTGAAGCCGGGACAGCGAGCTCCTACGAGCAGTACTTC. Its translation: CASSEAGTASSYEQYF.

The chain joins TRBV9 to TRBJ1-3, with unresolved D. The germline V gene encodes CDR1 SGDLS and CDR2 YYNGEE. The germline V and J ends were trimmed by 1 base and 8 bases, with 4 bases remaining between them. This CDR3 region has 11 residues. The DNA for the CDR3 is TGTGCCAGCAGCGTACAGGACACCATATATTTT. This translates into CASSVQDTIYF.

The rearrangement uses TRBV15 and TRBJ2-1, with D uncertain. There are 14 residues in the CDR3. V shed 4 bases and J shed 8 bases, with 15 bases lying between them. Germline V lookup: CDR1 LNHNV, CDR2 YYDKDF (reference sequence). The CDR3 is CATSTAARVDEQFF. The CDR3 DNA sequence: TGTGCCACCAGCACCGCGGCAAGGGTCGATGAGCAGTTCTTC.